The rows below give T cell receptor beta chains drawn from one sample of a study of shared clonotypes between healthy human individuals. Profiled with immunoSEQ multiplex PCR; TCRdb holds only in-frame clones, not every one. Among under 1,100,000 clones listed, about 77% were seen once. The sequencing input was memory CD4+ T cells sorted from blood. The receptors here all came from a man aged 18 to 30 in good health. Both conserved end residues are part of each CDR3. The D gene is left open where the match is weak. Clone size, where shown, is once, few, many, or a class for clones that have expanded.

clone_size	d_call	v_call	j_call	cdr3_length	cdr3_aa	cdr3_nt
.	.	TRBV6-5	TRBJ1-1	13	CASSYEVNTEAFF	TGTGCCAGCAGTTACGAGGTGAACACTGAAGCTTTCTTT
.	TRBD1	TRBV10-3	TRBJ1-3	14	CASGQGATGNTIYF	TGTGCCTCCGGACAGGGGGCAACTGGAAACACCATATATTTT
.	.	TRBV11-2	TRBJ1-2	14	CASSPGVQAYGYTF	TGTGCCAGCAGCCCTGGGGTACAGGCATATGGCTACACCTTC
.	TRBD2	TRBV28	TRBJ2-1	15	CASSISGGAYNEQFF	TGTGCCAGCAGTATCAGCGGGGGGGCCTACAATGAGCAGTTCTTC
.	TRBD2	TRBV5-1	TRBJ2-1	17	CASSLGSSGSVHNEQFF	TGCGCCAGCAGCTTGGGATCTAGCGGGAGTGTCCACAATGAGCAGTTCTTC
.	TRBD2	TRBV10-3	TRBJ2-7	16	CAISVQLAGESGEQYF	TGTGCCATCAGTGTTCAACTAGCGGGAGAATCGGGGGAGCAGTACTTC
.	.	TRBV5-4	TRBJ2-3	12	CASSLGVDTQYF	TGTGCCAGCAGCTTGGGGGTAGATACGCAGTATTTT
few	.	TRBV7-9	TRBJ1-2	13	CASSLAGTKGYTF	TGTGCCAGCAGCTTAGCCGGGACAAAGGGCTACACCTTC
.	.	TRBV28	TRBJ1-5	15	CASTPGGASNQPQHF	TGTGCCAGCACCCCGGGAGGGGCGAGCAATCAGCCCCAGCATTTT
.	.	TRBV20-1	TRBJ2-4	11	CSAGEDNIQYF	TGCAGTGCCGGGGAGGATAACATTCAGTACTTC
.	.	TRBV9	TRBJ2-5	14	CASSGGGGIGTQYF	TGTGCCAGCAGCGGCGGTGGGGGGATTGGGACCCAGTACTTC